This T cell receptor (beta chain) came from a study of T cell responses to AZD1222 COVID-19 vaccine. Data came from immunoSEQ multiplex PCR; TCRdb stores just in-frame clones and leaves some out. This sample has approximately 93,000 clones, with roughly nine tenths found just once. Regarding the study as a whole: A rise in Spike-specific TCR breadth and depth followed two AZD1222 doses. Donors were largely white British and mainly female; clonal diversity was possibly underestimated. Samples come after the peak T cell response, not at day 14.

Second-dose recipients at about 4 or about 12 weeks were treated as one pooled group. About this clone itself: Its antigen is currently unknown.

Germline V CDR1 and CDR2: MGHRA, YSYEKL. V was pared by 0 bases and J by 5 bases, with 19 bases between. The CDR3 extends over 18 amino acids. The rearrangement joins TRBV4-1 to TRBJ1-4; a possible D gene is TRBD1 (5 bases). Specimen: peripheral blood, collected 28 days after the second AZD1222 dose. The clonotype comes from an adult who received the AZD1222 COVID-19 vaccine. The CDR3 region is CASSQDPTDGGGNEKLFF. The CDR3 bases are TGCGCCAGCAGCCAAGATCCGACGGACGGTGGGGGAAATGAAAAACTGTTTTTT.